Listed below are T cell receptor beta chains from one sample, sequenced in a study of regulatory T cells in long-lasting Graves disease. From the multiplex PCR reads, TCRdb called clonotypes with MiXCR, one entry per CDR3 protein. The sample records 650,000 to 700,000 distinct CDR3 sequences, around 30% being singletons. Sequencing was performed on peripheral blood mononuclear cells (PBMCs), taken when the disease was refractory, from a patient treated with antithyroid drugs. All receptors derive from a female donor with Graves disease. Each CDR3 is given with its conserved first and last residue. Each record gives: CDR3 protein, CDR3 DNA, J gene, D gene, V gene, clone size. A D gene is named only where the DNA matches it firmly. Not every row has a clone size; where given, it reads once, few, many or a size class.

CDR3: CATSRRPNENEKLFF
DNA: TGTGCCACCAGCAGGCGACCGAACGAAAATGAAAAACTGTTTTTT
J: TRBJ1-4
D: NA
V: TRBV15
size: NA

CDR3: CASSVSPLTNQETQYF
DNA: TGTGCCAGCAGCGTATCCCCTCTCACAAACCAAGAGACCCAGTACTTC
J: TRBJ2-5
D: NA
V: TRBV9
size: NA

CDR3: CACQRGSYEQYF
DNA: TGTGCCTGCCAGCGGGGATCTTACGAGCAGTACTTC
J: TRBJ2-7
D: TRBD2
V: TRBV30
size: NA

CDR3: CASGLVTGGAETQYF
DNA: TGTGCTAGTGGTTTGGTTACAGGGGGCGCGGAGACCCAGTACTTC
J: TRBJ2-5
D: TRBD1
V: TRBV12-5
size: many

CDR3: CASRANNQPQHF
DNA: TGTGCCAGCAGGGCGAACAATCAGCCCCAGCATTTT
J: TRBJ1-5
D: NA
V: TRBV12-3/TRBV12-4
size: many

CDR3: CSARTGTF
DNA: TGCAGTGCCCGGACGGGCACCTTC
J: TRBJ1-2
D: NA
V: TRBV20-1
size: few

CDR3: CASSSPPLAKNIQYF
DNA: TGTGCCAGCAGTTCCCCCCCCTTGGCCAAAAACATTCAGTACTTC
J: TRBJ2-4
D: NA
V: TRBV12-3/TRBV12-4
size: many

CDR3: CASSVMGSRYEQYF
DNA: TGCGCCAGCAGTGTTATGGGGAGTAGGTACGAGCAGTACTTC
J: TRBJ2-7
D: NA
V: TRBV10-2
size: NA

CDR3: CASSRTSGRNEQYF
DNA: TGTGCCAGCAGTAGGACTAGCGGGAGAAACGAGCAGTACTTC
J: TRBJ2-7
D: TRBD2
V: TRBV27
size: few

CDR3: CASSRGKDNSPLHF
DNA: TGTGCCAGTAGTAGAGGGAAGGATAATTCACCCCTCCACTTT
J: TRBJ1-6
D: NA
V: TRBV19
size: NA

CDR3: CATSRDWGRAAFF
DNA: TGTGCCACCAGCAGAGATTGGGGCAGGGCCGCTTTCTTT
J: TRBJ1-1
D: NA
V: TRBV15
size: few

CDR3: CASSLVPTVTDTQYF
DNA: TGTGCCAGCAGCTTAGTACCGACGGTCACAGATACGCAGTATTTT
J: TRBJ2-3
D: NA
V: TRBV11-2
size: NA

CDR3: CATFPGPPGETQYF
DNA: TGTGCCACCTTTCCCGGGCCCCCCGGGGAGACCCAGTACTTC
J: TRBJ2-5
D: NA
V: TRBV6-1
size: NA

CDR3: CAWSGPTRISNYGYTF
DNA: TGTGCCTGGAGTGGTCCCACACGGATCTCTAACTATGGCTACACCTTC
J: TRBJ1-2
D: NA
V: TRBV30
size: once

CDR3: CSVDLMGPGYGYTF
DNA: TGCAGCGTTGACTTGATGGGTCCTGGCTATGGCTACACCTTC
J: TRBJ1-2
D: NA
V: TRBV29-1
size: NA

CDR3: CASGSRTTSTDTQYF
DNA: TGTGCTAGTGGTTCCCGGACTACATCCACAGATACGCAGTATTTT
J: TRBJ2-3
D: NA
V: TRBV12-5
size: once

CDR3: CASSAKTSGETQYF
DNA: TGTGCCAGCAGCGCCAAGACTAGCGGGGAGACCCAGTACTTC
J: TRBJ2-5
D: TRBD2
V: TRBV7-2
size: NA

CDR3: CSASPSGSTNEKLFF
DNA: TGCAGTGCTAGCCCCAGCGGTTCAACTAATGAAAAACTGTTTTTT
J: TRBJ1-4
D: NA
V: TRBV20-1
size: many

CDR3: CASPPPGQSRNTEAFF
DNA: TGTGCCAGCCCCCCCCCGGGACAGAGCCGGAACACTGAAGCTTTCTTT
J: TRBJ1-1
D: TRBD1
V: TRBV28
size: NA

CDR3: CASSGVHSASGNTIYF
DNA: TGTGCCAGCAGCGGGGTTCACAGCGCCTCTGGAAACACCATATATTTT
J: TRBJ1-3
D: NA
V: TRBV7-2
size: few

CDR3: CATDEELLETQYF
DNA: TGTGCCACCGACGAAGAGCTCTTGGAGACCCAGTACTTC
J: TRBJ2-5
D: NA
V: TRBV7-9
size: NA

CDR3: CASSFGCVAYEQYF
DNA: TGTGCCAGCAGTTTCGGGTGCGTCGCCTACGAGCAGTACTTC
J: TRBJ2-7
D: NA
V: TRBV27
size: few

CDR3: CASSSRLERADGYTF
DNA: TGTGCCAGCAGTTCCAGGCTGGAGAGGGCGGATGGCTACACCTTC
J: TRBJ1-2
D: NA
V: TRBV12-3/TRBV12-4
size: NA

CDR3: CASSPGSQETQYF
DNA: TGTGCCAGCAGCCCCGGATCCCAAGAGACCCAGTACTTC
J: TRBJ2-5
D: NA
V: TRBV7-9
size: NA

CDR3: CASSARDRGFTEAFF
DNA: TGTGCCAGCAGCGCCCGGGACAGGGGGTTCACTGAAGCTTTCTTT
J: TRBJ1-1
D: TRBD1
V: TRBV9
size: NA

CDR3: CSAMDRAIQPQHF
DNA: TGCAGTGCGATGGACAGGGCGATTCAGCCCCAGCATTTT
J: TRBJ1-5
D: TRBD1
V: TRBV20-1
size: few

CDR3: CSASGRAVTGELFF
DNA: TGCAGTGCAAGCGGGAGGGCGGTCACCGGGGAGCTGTTTTTT
J: TRBJ2-2
D: TRBD2
V: TRBV20-1
size: once

CDR3: CASRIRDYPYEQYF
DNA: TGTGCCAGCAGGATCCGGGACTACCCCTACGAGCAGTACTTC
J: TRBJ2-7
D: TRBD2
V: TRBV6-8
size: few

CDR3: CSARKTSGNTIYF
DNA: TGCAGTGCTAGGAAGACCTCTGGAAACACCATATATTTT
J: TRBJ1-3
D: NA
V: TRBV20-1
size: few

CDR3: CASSPTQYIQYF
DNA: TGTGCCAGCAGCCCTACACAGTACATTCAGTACTTC
J: TRBJ2-4
D: NA
V: TRBV11-2
size: NA

CDR3: CASSPSPPVAEAFF
DNA: TGTGCCAGCAGTCCTTCACCCCCGGTCGCCGAAGCTTTCTTT
J: TRBJ1-1
D: NA
V: TRBV6-4
size: many

CDR3: CASRPNSYEQYF
DNA: TGTGCCAGCAGGCCTAACTCCTACGAGCAGTACTTC
J: TRBJ2-7
D: NA
V: TRBV2
size: many

CDR3: CASSLSGYNQPQHF
DNA: TGTGCCAGCAGTTTATCCGGGTACAATCAGCCCCAGCATTTT
J: TRBJ1-5
D: NA
V: TRBV12-3/TRBV12-4
size: many

CDR3: CSASHGGNTEAFF
DNA: TGCAGTGCTAGTCACGGCGGGAACACTGAAGCTTTCTTT
J: TRBJ1-1
D: NA
V: TRBV20-1
size: NA

CDR3: CASGLVTSGGTNQPQHF
DNA: TGTGCTAGTGGTTTGGTCACCTCCGGGGGTACCAATCAGCCCCAGCATTTT
J: TRBJ1-5
D: NA
V: TRBV12-5
size: NA

CDR3: CASRAVSYEQYF
DNA: TGTGCCAGCAGGGCAGTCTCCTACGAGCAGTACTTC
J: TRBJ2-7
D: NA
V: TRBV6-1
size: few

CDR3: CSATLGYTF
DNA: TGCAGTGCTACGCTTGGCTACACCTTC
J: TRBJ1-2
D: NA
V: TRBV20-1
size: NA

CDR3: CASSAQVSYEQYF
DNA: TGTGCCAGCAGCGCCCAGGTTTCCTACGAGCAGTACTTC
J: TRBJ2-7
D: NA
V: TRBV11-1
size: NA

CDR3: CASSLTGRYNDYGYTF
DNA: TGTGCCAGCAGCTTAACAGGGCGGTATAACGACTATGGCTACACCTTC
J: TRBJ1-2
D: NA
V: TRBV5-4
size: NA

CDR3: CASGTGGQNQPQHF
DNA: TGTGCCAGCGGAACAGGCGGACAGAATCAGCCCCAGCATTTT
J: TRBJ1-5
D: NA
V: TRBV6-1
size: NA

CDR3: CASSRGRNLAKNIQYF
DNA: TGTGCCAGCAGCCGGGGGCGGAATCTAGCCAAAAACATTCAGTACTTC
J: TRBJ2-4
D: NA
V: TRBV11-2
size: few

CDR3: CAIQGGHTEAFF
DNA: TGTGCCATCCAGGGCGGCCACACTGAAGCTTTCTTT
J: TRBJ1-1
D: NA
V: TRBV7-3
size: few

CDR3: CASSRQGLYGYTF
DNA: TGTGCCAGCTCTCGACAGGGCCTCTATGGCTACACCTTC
J: TRBJ1-2
D: TRBD1
V: TRBV12-3/TRBV12-4
size: many

CDR3: CSARDDRVGYEQYF
DNA: TGCAGTGCTAGAGATGACAGGGTGGGATACGAGCAGTACTTC
J: TRBJ2-7
D: TRBD1
V: TRBV20-1
size: NA

CDR3: CASSDPGGPRTEAFF
DNA: TGTGCCAGCAGTGACCCGGGAGGCCCTAGGACTGAAGCTTTCTTT
J: TRBJ1-1
D: NA
V: TRBV6-1
size: few

CDR3: CASSAGGGGYGYTF
DNA: TGTGCCAGCAGCGCTGGAGGTGGGGGCTATGGCTACACCTTC
J: TRBJ1-2
D: NA
V: TRBV9
size: NA

CDR3: CASQTSGLNTGELFF
DNA: TGCGCCAGTCAAACGTCGGGACTGAACACCGGGGAGCTGTTTTTT
J: TRBJ2-2
D: NA
V: TRBV5-1
size: NA